The sequence of this TCR beta chain was determined in a study of persistence of HIV-infected CD4 T cells. After removal of 3 bases from V and 2 bases from J, the junction contained 5 bases not matched to a gene. The CDR3 runs to 15 residues. Germline V gives CDR1 LGHDT, CDR2 YNNKEL (reference sequence). An overlapping HIV-1 Gag peptide pool stimulated these cells at 0.75 to 1 ug/peptide/mL. Sorting selected CD4+ T cells upregulating both CD40 ligand and CD69. Before stimulation, PBMCs underwent CD8+ T cell depletion. An approximately 17-hour stimulation of CD8-depleted PBMCs used anti-CD28/CD49d costimulation, CD40-blocking antibody and enfuvirtide. The libraries were made with immunoSEQ version 4 in survey mode. The protocol was immunoSEQ multiplex PCR, while the TCRdb copy is restricted to in-frame clones and leaves out a portion. The repertoire holds about 30,000 clones, with around 70% as singletons.

Regarding this clone: Its antigen is still unknown.

The study's findings and limits: TCRbeta richness was lower in CMV- and Gag-responding cells than in anti-CD3/anti-CD28-responding cells.

This chain links TRBV3-1 (or the pseudogene TRBV3-2) with TRBJ2-3, with 7 bases aligning to TRBD2. This receptor was obtained from an adult man with HIV who was CMV-seropositive. The specimen was CD4+ T cells sorted from PBMCs after approximately 20-hour stimulation, collected from a patient who received antiretroviral therapy. The CDR3 is CASSQIGRVTDTQYF. The CDR3 DNA follows: TGTGCCAGCAGCCAGATAGGGAGGGTCACAGATACGCAGTATTTT.